Listed here are 12 T cell receptor beta chains from one sample, sequenced in a study of T cell repertoires in cytomegalovirus infection. What these receptors recognize is not known. TCRdb reprocessed the reads via MiXCR and lists one record per CDR3 protein. The table includes 200,000 to 250,000 distinct CDR3 sequences, 35% to 45% detected once. The sequenced sample was CD8+ T cells from cultured PBMCs, obtained from culture after CMV antigen stimulation. The receptors were sampled from a human donor in good health (CMV status not recorded). Some clones in this sample may be carry-over from other donors' samples.

The rearrangement links TRBV28 to TRBJ1-2; D uncertain. Germline V CDR1 and CDR2: MDHEN, SYDVKM. V was pared by 2 bases and J by 4 bases, with 14 bases between. This CDR3 comprises 15 residues. Here the CDR3 reads CASSLVTPRGYGYTF. In DNA form, the CDR3 reads TGTGCCAGCAGTTTAGTGACCCCCCGCGGCTATGGCTACACCTTC.

This rearrangement joins TRBV7-6 to TRBJ1-1, with D unresolved. Germline V gives CDR1 SGHVS, CDR2 FNYEAQ. The CDR3 contains 15 residues. Trimming removed 4 bases at V and 1 base at J, with 13 bases between. CDR3: CASSSRPQRNTEAFF. In nucleotides, the CDR3 is TGTGCCAGCAGCTCTCGGCCGCAGAGGAACACTGAAGCTTTCTTT. Based on the CDR3 plus reference TRBV7-6 and TRBJ1-1, the full variable domain is GAGVSQSPRYKVTKRGQDVALRCDPISGHVSLYWYRQALGQGPEFLTYFNYEAQQDKSGLPNDRFSAERPEGSISTLTIQRTEQRDSAMYRCASSSRPQRNTEAFFGQGTRLTVV.

This clonotype was seen repeatedly, ten times or more. The chain is built from TRBV7-8 and TRBJ2-7, with D possibly TRBD2 on 7 matching bases. The CDR3 length is 15 residues. V was pared by 5 bases and J by 3 bases, with 17 bases between. From germline, CDR1 is SGHVS and CDR2 FQNEAQ. The CDR3 nucleotides read TGTGCCAGCAGCGAAAGGGGGGGGGGCGGCTACGAGCAGTACTTC. It specifies CASSERGGGGYEQYF.

The rearrangement uses TRBV4-1 and TRBJ1-4, with TRBD1 matching 8 bases. This CDR3 is 16 amino acids long. Germline V gives CDR1 MGHRA, CDR2 YSYEKL. J was trimmed by 1 base and V by 6 bases; bases with no gene match: 7. The CDR3 bases are TGCGCCAGCAGTTCCCAGGGGGCTCGAACTAATGAAAAACTGTTTTTT. This encodes CASSSQGARTNEKLFF.

This chain uses TRBV5-1 with TRBJ2-6; D remains ambiguous. The germline CDR1 and CDR2 sequences are SGHRS and YFSETQ. Trimming stripped 0 bases from V and 12 bases from J, with 7 bases between. The CDR3 sequence is 12 residues long. The CDR3 DNA reads TGCGCCAGCAGCTTGGTCAGTGGCGTCCTGACTTTC. This translates into CASSLVSGVLTF. Drawing the rest from reference TRBV5-1 and TRBJ2-6, the complete variable domain is KAGVTQTPRYLIKTRGQQVTLSCSPISGHRSVSWYQQTPGQGLQFLFEYFSETQRNKGNFPGRFSGRQFSNSRSEMNVSTLELGDSALYLCASSLVSGVLTFGAGSRLTVL.

Here the CDR3 reads CASRGQDLSGANVLTF. CDR3 nucleotides: TGTGCCAGCCGAGGACAGGACCTCTCTGGGGCCAACGTCCTGACTTTC. The V and J genes are TRBV6-1 and TRBJ2-6; 7 nucleotides align to TRBD1. There are 16 residues in the CDR3. The V gene end was trimmed by 8 bases and the J gene end by 0 bases; junction bases not matched to a gene: 7. Germline V gene lookup returns CDR1 MNHNS and CDR2 SASEGT.

The chain has TRBV7-9 and TRBJ2-7; 10 bases match TRBD1. Germline V gene data show CDR1 as SEHNR and CDR2 as FQNEAQ (reference sequence). This CDR3 spans 16 amino acids. The V segment lost 5 bases and the J segment 0 bases; nucleotides outside the gene matches: 7. The CDR3 reads CASSPDRGLSSYEQYF. The CDR3, as DNA: TGTGCCAGCAGCCCAGACAGGGGGCTAAGCTCCTACGAGCAGTACTTC.

The table lists this clonotype with a few counts. The rearrangement uses TRBV5-5 and TRBJ2-3; 7 bases line up with TRBD2. Germline-derived CDR1 and CDR2 are SGHKS and YYEKEE (reference sequence). The V and J ends lost 2 bases and 0 bases, in that order; junction bases with no gene match: 9. The CDR3 has 17 amino acids. This CDR3 reads CASSLGGRARSTDTQYF. CDR3 nucleotide sequence: TGTGCCAGCAGCTTAGGAGGGAGGGCCCGGAGCACAGATACGCAGTATTTT.

A remark on this clonotype: The junction departs from germline at one end; a sequencing error may be responsible. The rearrangement uses TRBV5-1 and TRBJ2-1; no clear D. The CDR3 is 15 residues long. Germline V lookup: CDR1 SGHRS, CDR2 YFSETQ. CDR3 nucleotide sequence: TGTGCCAGCAGTTTGGCCGAGAGCTCCTACAATGAGCAGTTCTTC. Amino acids: CASSLAESSYNEQFF.

This clonotype has more than one count but fewer than ten. This sequence joins TRBV28 and TRBJ2-1, with 9 bases matching TRBD1. The junction had 23 bases not matched to a gene; V was cut back by 8 bases and J by 0 bases. This CDR3 is built from 21 residues. Germline CDR1 and CDR2: MDHEN and SYDVKM. The CDR3 bases are TGTGCCAGCCTTCCGGGACAGGGAAAACTTATAGCCTTTAGCTCCTACAATGAGCAGTTCTTC. Amino acids: CASLPGQGKLIAFSSYNEQFF.

CDR3 sequence reads: CASSSDLFSYEQYF. The CDR3, as DNA: TGTGCCAGCAGTTCCGACTTATTTTCCTACGAGCAGTACTTC. The J gene is TRBJ2-7, the V gene TRBV27; D gene unclear. CDR3 length: 14 residues. Trimming shortened V by 4 bases and J by 1 base, and 11 bases separated the two germline ends. Per the germline V gene, CDR1 is MNHEY and CDR2 is SMNVEV (reference sequence).

The chain uses TRBV7-4 and TRBJ2-5; TRBD1 aligns across 9 bases. The CDR3 runs to 19 residues. V dropped 3 bases and J dropped 5; count of bases not matched to a gene: 19. Per germline, CDR1 SGHVT and CDR2 SQSDAQ. CDR3 sequence: CASSLDDSDRGSGEETQYF. The CDR3 DNA follows: TGTGCCAGCAGCTTGGACGACTCCGACAGGGGGTCAGGTGAGGAGACCCAGTACTTC.